The present T cell receptor (beta chain) was sequenced within a study of T cells in Graves' hyperthyroidism and ophthalmopathy. With 3 bases removed from V and 3 bases from J, the gap between germline ends came to 6 bases. The CDR3 consists of 13 residues. Germline CDR1 and CDR2: KGHSH and LQKENI. Disease duration was under 3 months in the ophthalmopathy patients, who also had a Clinical Activity Score of at least 3 and a NOSPECS grade of at least 4. Clinical symptoms, serum thyroxine and TRAb, thyroid ultrasound and orbital computed tomography together formed the diagnostic basis. Findings and caveats of the study: Expanded thyroid clonotypes (above 0.001) were mostly also found in blood.

Researchers amplified the TCR beta CDR3 regions from RNA transcripts. First-round RT-PCR of the TCR CDR3 relied on the HTBI primer set. A single record per CDR3 protein comes from TCRdb applying MiXCR to the multiplex PCR reads. This table holds around 240,000 distinct CDR3 sequences, less than 20% found once. This clonotype has at least ten counts. Antigen: not known. The chain links TRBV18 to TRBJ1-5; D is ambiguous. The receptor comes from a woman younger than 35 with Graves' ophthalmopathy. Sample: blood. In DNA form, the CDR3 reads TGTGCCAGCTCACCGGCAGTCAATCAGCCCCAGCATTTT. Translation: CASSPAVNQPQHF.